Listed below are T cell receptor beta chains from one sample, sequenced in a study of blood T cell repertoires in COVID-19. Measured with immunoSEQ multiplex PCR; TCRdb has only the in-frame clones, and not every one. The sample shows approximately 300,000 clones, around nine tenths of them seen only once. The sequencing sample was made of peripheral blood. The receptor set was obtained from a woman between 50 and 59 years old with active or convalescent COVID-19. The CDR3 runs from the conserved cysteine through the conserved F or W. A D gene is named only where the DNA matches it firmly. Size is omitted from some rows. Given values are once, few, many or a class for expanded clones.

TGTGCCAGTAGTATAGGGGCGGGAGGGCCTGCAGATACGCAGTATTTT,CASSIGAGGPADTQYF,TRBD2,TRBV19,few,TRBJ2-3
TGTGCCAGCAGTCCCCAGGGGATAACCTACACCGGGGAGCTGTTTTTT,CASSPQGITYTGELFF,.,TRBV6-2/TRBV6-3,.,TRBJ2-2
TGTGCCAGTAGTCTGGACAGGGGAAGGTACTACTATGGCTACACCTTC,CASSLDRGRYYYGYTF,TRBD1,TRBV19,once,TRBJ1-2
TGTGCCTGGAGTGTGGGGCAGGGGAATGGCTACACCTTC,CAWSVGQGNGYTF,.,TRBV30,.,TRBJ1-2
TGTGCCAGCAGTGCACTAAAAACAGATACGCAGTATTTT,CASSALKTDTQYF,.,TRBV6-4,.,TRBJ2-3
TGTGCCAGCAGCTTCTCTGAAAGCAACACTGAAGCTTTCTTT,CASSFSESNTEAFF,.,TRBV6-6,.,TRBJ1-1
TGTGCCAGCAGCTTGGGTAGCGGGGGGGCCAATGAGCAGTTCTTC,CASSLGSGGANEQFF,TRBD2,TRBV5-4,.,TRBJ2-1
TGTGCCAGCAGCGTAGGGCCAAACTACGAGCAGTACTTC,CASSVGPNYEQYF,.,TRBV9,.,TRBJ2-7
TGTGCCAGCAATTTAGGACTTAACTATGGCTACACCTTC,CASNLGLNYGYTF,.,TRBV12-3/TRBV12-4,.,TRBJ1-2
TGTGCCAGCAGTTTCGGGGACAGAACAAACCAGCCCCAGCATTTT,CASSFGDRTNQPQHF,TRBD1,TRBV28,.,TRBJ1-5
TGTGCCAGCAGCATTAGACAGGGAGGATTATCTGGGGCCAACGTCCTGACTTTC,CASSIRQGGLSGANVLTF,.,TRBV7-2,.,TRBJ2-6
TGTGCCAGCAGTTTGAGGGACTTCCTCAACTACGAGCAGTACTTC,CASSLRDFLNYEQYF,.,TRBV6-2/TRBV6-3,.,TRBJ2-7
TGTGCCAGCAGTCGCCAGGCGACCATGAACACTGAAGCTTTCTTT,CASSRQATMNTEAFF,.,TRBV27,.,TRBJ1-1
TGTGCCAGTAGTATGGGACTGCTTAACTATGGCTACACCTTC,CASSMGLLNYGYTF,.,TRBV19,.,TRBJ1-2
TGTGCCACCAGCAGCGGGGACAGGGGGCTGAAAAACACCATATATTTT,CATSSGDRGLKNTIYF,TRBD1,TRBV15,.,TRBJ1-3
TGTGCCAGTAGTATGGCAGGGGTGAACACTGAAGCTTTCTTT,CASSMAGVNTEAFF,.,TRBV19,.,TRBJ1-1
TGTGCCAGAAGCCTAAGGACTAGCAGCCGTGGGGAGACCCAGTACTTC,CARSLRTSSRGETQYF,.,TRBV7-5,.,TRBJ2-5
TGTGCCAGCAGTCCAAAACTCGGGACAGGGTGGTATGAGCAGTTCTTC,CASSPKLGTGWYEQFF,TRBD1,TRBV28,.,TRBJ2-1
TGCAGCGCCTGGACAGGATCCGAAAAACTGTTTTTT,CSAWTGSEKLFF,TRBD1,TRBV29-1,.,TRBJ1-4
TGTGCCACCCGACAGGGCCGAACCAAGAACACTGAAGCTTTCTTT,CATRQGRTKNTEAFF,TRBD1,TRBV19,.,TRBJ1-1
TGCAGCGTTCGGACAGGGGGGAATGAAAAACTGTTTTTT,CSVRTGGNEKLFF,TRBD1,TRBV29-1,.,TRBJ1-4
TGTGCCTGGAGTGTACTTCGGACTAGCGGAGGGGGCAATGAGCAGTTCTTC,CAWSVLRTSGGGNEQFF,TRBD2,TRBV30,.,TRBJ2-1
TGTGCCAGCTCACCCGAAGGGGGCCTTTCACCCCTCCACTTT,CASSPEGGLSPLHF,TRBD1,TRBV18,.,TRBJ1-6
TGTGCCAGCAGCTTACCGGGACTAGCGGATCCAGATACGCAGTATTTT,CASSLPGLADPDTQYF,TRBD2,TRBV7-9,.,TRBJ2-3
TGTGCCAGCAGGTTATCCCAGGGATCCCCCGGGGAGCTGTTTTTT,CASRLSQGSPGELFF,.,TRBV6-5,.,TRBJ2-2
TGTGCCAGCTCACGCGGGACTCACTCCATCGAGCAGTACTTC,CASSRGTHSIEQYF,.,TRBV18,once,TRBJ2-7
TGTGCCAGTAGTATTTGGAGGGACGACAATGAGCAGTTCTTC,CASSIWRDDNEQFF,.,TRBV19,.,TRBJ2-1
TGTGCCAGCAGCTATGGGACAAGGGCTGAAGCTTTCTTT,CASSYGTRAEAFF,.,TRBV3-1/TRBV3-2,.,TRBJ1-1
TGTGCCAGCAGTGAATTAGAGACTAGCGGGACTAATGAGCAGTTCTTC,CASSELETSGTNEQFF,TRBD2,TRBV25-1,.,TRBJ2-1
TGTGCCAGCAGTAACACAGGGGCAAGGGGTCAGCCCCAGCATTTT,CASSNTGARGQPQHF,TRBD1,TRBV6-5,.,TRBJ1-5
TGCGCCAGCAGCTTGGGGGGGCGAGATACGCAGTATTTT,CASSLGGRDTQYF,.,TRBV5-1,.,TRBJ2-3
TGTGCCAGCAGCCCCTCAACAGGGGTGGCCGGGGAGCTGTTTTTT,CASSPSTGVAGELFF,TRBD1,TRBV7-2,few,TRBJ2-2
TGTGCCAGCAGTTTGGGGGGGTCCCTAGGTTCACCCCTCCACTTT,CASSLGGSLGSPLHF,.,TRBV28,.,TRBJ1-6
TGTGCCAGCAGCCAAGTTCGACAGCAAGGTATCACTAGCACAGATACGCAGTATTTT,CASSQVRQQGITSTDTQYF,.,TRBV4-2,once,TRBJ2-3
TGCGCCAGCAGCCCCGGGATGTCGTTAGGCGAGCAGTACTTC,CASSPGMSLGEQYF,.,TRBV5-1,.,TRBJ2-7
TGTGCCAGCAGCCTGCGACAGGGAGCAACTAATGAAAAACTGTTTTTT,CASSLRQGATNEKLFF,TRBD1,TRBV4-2,.,TRBJ1-4
TGCGCCAGCAGCCGAGTTAACGGGGAGCTGTTTTTT,CASSRVNGELFF,.,TRBV4-3,.,TRBJ2-2
TGTGCCAGCAGCGTGTTCGGTTACACTGAAGCTTTCTTT,CASSVFGYTEAFF,.,TRBV9,few,TRBJ1-1
TGTGCCAGCAGGTTGAGGGAGACCCCTGGAAACACCATATATTTT,CASRLRETPGNTIYF,.,TRBV5-8,.,TRBJ1-3
TGTGCCAGCAGTTACCTGAGCGGAGGCACAGATACGCAGTATTTT,CASSYLSGGTDTQYF,.,TRBV6-2/TRBV6-3,.,TRBJ2-3
TGTGCCAGCAGCTCGACATGGAACACTGAAGCTTTCTTT,CASSSTWNTEAFF,.,TRBV7-6,.,TRBJ1-1
TGTGCCAGCAGCTTAATGGCGGGGGGGCCCCATGAGCAGTTCTTC,CASSLMAGGPHEQFF,TRBD2,TRBV7-3,.,TRBJ2-1
TGTGCCAGCAGTCTGTACAGGGGGCAGATCAATCAGCCCCAGCATTTT,CASSLYRGQINQPQHF,TRBD1,TRBV28,.,TRBJ1-5
TGTGCCAGTAGTATAGGACAGGGTAGCAATCAGCCCCAGCATTTT,CASSIGQGSNQPQHF,TRBD1,TRBV19,.,TRBJ1-5
TGTGCCAGCAGCTTAGCCCAAGCGGGCCCCACAGATACGCAGTATTTT,CASSLAQAGPTDTQYF,.,TRBV7-2,.,TRBJ2-3
TGTGCCAGCAGTTTGCAGGGTTGGTCTGGAAACACCATATATTTT,CASSLQGWSGNTIYF,.,TRBV6-5,.,TRBJ1-3
TGTGCCAGCAGCTTAACCCGGGGCAGGGGCACCGGGGAGCTGTTTTTT,CASSLTRGRGTGELFF,.,TRBV7-2,.,TRBJ2-2
TGTGCCAGCAGCTTACAGGGATCCGCCTCACCCCTCCACTTT,CASSLQGSASPLHF,.,TRBV7-9,once,TRBJ1-6
TGCAGTGCCCTAAAGTATGAGCAGTACTTC,CSALKYEQYF,.,TRBV20-1,once,TRBJ2-7
TGCAGCGTTGTCGGACTAGCGGGGGATTTGACAGATACGCAGTATTTT,CSVVGLAGDLTDTQYF,TRBD2,TRBV29-1,.,TRBJ2-3
TGCAGTGCTAGTTACCAGGGCAATGAGCAGTTCTTC,CSASYQGNEQFF,.,TRBV20-1,.,TRBJ2-1
TGTGCCAGCAGTATACAGGGCCGGAGCACTGAAGCTTTCTTT,CASSIQGRSTEAFF,.,TRBV6-5,.,TRBJ1-1
TGTGCCAGCAGCTCATACATTAACAATGAGCAGTTCTTC,CASSSYINNEQFF,.,TRBV7-2,once,TRBJ2-1
TGTGCCAGCAGCTTAGGCGGAAACACTGAAGCTTTCTTT,CASSLGGNTEAFF,.,TRBV12-3/TRBV12-4,few,TRBJ1-1